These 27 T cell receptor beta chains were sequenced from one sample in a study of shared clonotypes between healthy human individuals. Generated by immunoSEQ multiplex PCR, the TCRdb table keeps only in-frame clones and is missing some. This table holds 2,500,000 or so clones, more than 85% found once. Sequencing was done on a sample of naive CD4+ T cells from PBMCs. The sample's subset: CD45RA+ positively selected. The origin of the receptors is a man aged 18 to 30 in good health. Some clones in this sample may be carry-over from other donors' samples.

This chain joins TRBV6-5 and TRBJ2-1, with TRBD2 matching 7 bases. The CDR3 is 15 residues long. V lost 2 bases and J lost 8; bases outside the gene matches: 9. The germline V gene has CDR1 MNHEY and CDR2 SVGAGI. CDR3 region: CASSYRLAPSDEQFF. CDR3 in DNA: TGTGCCAGCAGTTACCGACTAGCCCCGTCCGATGAGCAGTTCTTC.

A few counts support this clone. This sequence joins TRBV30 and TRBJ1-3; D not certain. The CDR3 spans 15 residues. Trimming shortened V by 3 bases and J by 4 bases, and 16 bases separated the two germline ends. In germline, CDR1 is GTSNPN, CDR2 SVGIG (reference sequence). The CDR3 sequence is CAWRTPGVAGNTIYF. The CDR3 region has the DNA TGTGCCTGGAGGACTCCGGGAGTGGCGGGAAACACCATATATTTT.

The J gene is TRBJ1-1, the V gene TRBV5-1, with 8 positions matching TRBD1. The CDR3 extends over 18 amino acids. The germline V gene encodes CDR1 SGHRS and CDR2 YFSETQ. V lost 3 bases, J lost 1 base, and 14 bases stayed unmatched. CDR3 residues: CASSWLGTGLVPNTEAFF. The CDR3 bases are TGCGCCAGCAGCTGGCTCGGGACAGGTCTCGTCCCGAACACTGAAGCTTTCTTT.

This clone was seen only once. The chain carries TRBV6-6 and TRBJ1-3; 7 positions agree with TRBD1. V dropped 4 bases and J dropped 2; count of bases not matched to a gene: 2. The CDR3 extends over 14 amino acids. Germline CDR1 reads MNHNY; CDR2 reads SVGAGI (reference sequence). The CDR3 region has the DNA TGTGCCAGCAGTTTCGGGACAGCTGGAAACACCATATATTTT. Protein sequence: CASSFGTAGNTIYF.

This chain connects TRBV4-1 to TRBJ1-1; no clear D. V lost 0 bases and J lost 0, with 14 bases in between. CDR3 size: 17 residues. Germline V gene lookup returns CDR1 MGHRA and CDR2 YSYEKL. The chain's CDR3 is CASSQDWSVRMNTEAFF. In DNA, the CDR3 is TGCGCCAGCAGCCAAGATTGGTCGGTTCGAATGAACACTGAAGCTTTCTTT.

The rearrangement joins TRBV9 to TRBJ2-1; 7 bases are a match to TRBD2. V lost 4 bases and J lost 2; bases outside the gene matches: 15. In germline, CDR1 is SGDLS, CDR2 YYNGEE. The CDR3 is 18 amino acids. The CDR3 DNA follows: TGTGCCAGCAGCCCCCGCCGGGGCGCCGCGGGAGCCTACAATGAGCAGTTCTTC. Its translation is CASSPRRGAAGAYNEQFF.

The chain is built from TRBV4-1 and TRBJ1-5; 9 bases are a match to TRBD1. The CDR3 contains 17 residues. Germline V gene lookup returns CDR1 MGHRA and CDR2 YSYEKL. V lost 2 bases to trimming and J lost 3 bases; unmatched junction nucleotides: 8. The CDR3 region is CASSQIWTGVDNQPQHF. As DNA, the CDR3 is TGCGCCAGCAGCCAAATATGGACAGGGGTGGACAATCAGCCCCAGCATTTT.

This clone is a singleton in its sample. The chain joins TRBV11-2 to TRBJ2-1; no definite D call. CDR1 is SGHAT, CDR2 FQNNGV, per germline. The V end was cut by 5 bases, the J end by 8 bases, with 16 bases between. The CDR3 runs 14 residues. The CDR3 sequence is CASSTGPAGHEQFF. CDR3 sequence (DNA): TGTGCCAGCAGCACCGGGCCGGCTGGCCATGAGCAGTTCTTC. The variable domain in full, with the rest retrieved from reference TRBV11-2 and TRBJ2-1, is EAGVAQSPRYKIIEKRQSVAFWCNPISGHATLYWYQQILGQGPKLLIQFQNNGVVDDSQLPKDRFSAERLKGVDSTLKIQPAKLEDSAVYLCASSTGPAGHEQFFGPGTRLTVL.

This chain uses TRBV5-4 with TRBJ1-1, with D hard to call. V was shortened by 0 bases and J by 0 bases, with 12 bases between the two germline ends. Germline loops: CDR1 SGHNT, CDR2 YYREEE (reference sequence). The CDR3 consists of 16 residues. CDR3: CASSLGFNFMNTEAFF. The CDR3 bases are TGTGCCAGCAGCTTGGGGTTCAATTTCATGAACACTGAAGCTTTCTTT.

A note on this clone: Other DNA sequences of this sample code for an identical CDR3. This chain's CDR3 is CASSPLAGVYNEQFF. In DNA, the CDR3 is TGTGCCAGCAGCCCATTAGCGGGAGTGTACAATGAGCAGTTCTTC. This rearrangement joins TRBV7-3 to TRBJ2-1; 9 nucleotides match TRBD2. The germline V gene encodes CDR1 SGHTA and CDR2 FQGTGA. CDR3 size: 15 residues. V was clipped by 5 bases and J by 4 bases; unmatched bases: 6. The complete variable domain, with remaining parts taken from reference TRBV7-3 and TRBJ2-1, reads GAGVSQTPSNKVTEKGKYVELRCDPISGHTALYWYRQSLGQGPEFLIYFQGTGAADDSGLPNDRFFAVRPEGSVSTLKIQRTERGDSAVYLCASSPLAGVYNEQFFGPGTRLTVL.

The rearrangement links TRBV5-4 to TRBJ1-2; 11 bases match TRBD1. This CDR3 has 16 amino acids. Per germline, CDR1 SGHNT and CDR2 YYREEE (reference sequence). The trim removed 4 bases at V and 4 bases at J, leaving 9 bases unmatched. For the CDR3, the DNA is TGTGCCAGCAGCGCATCCGGGACAGGGGGGATCTATGGCTACACCTTC. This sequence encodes CASSASGTGGIYGYTF.

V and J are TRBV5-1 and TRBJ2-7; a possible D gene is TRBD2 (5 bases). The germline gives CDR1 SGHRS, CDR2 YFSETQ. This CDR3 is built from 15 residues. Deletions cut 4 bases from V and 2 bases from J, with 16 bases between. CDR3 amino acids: CASSLLRLTPYEQYF. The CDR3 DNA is TGCGCCAGCAGCCTCCTTCGACTAACCCCCTACGAGCAGTACTTC.

CDR3 DNA sequence: TGCAGCGTTGAGGGGGTCTTCCAAGAGACCCAGTACTTC. This encodes CSVEGVFQETQYF. The chain recombines TRBV29-1 with TRBJ2-5; either TRBD1 or TRBD2 may fit D (5 bases each). CDR3 length equals 13 residues. Germline CDR1 SQVTM, CDR2 ANQGSEA. Trimming pared 3 bases from V and 1 base from J, leaving 9 bases between.

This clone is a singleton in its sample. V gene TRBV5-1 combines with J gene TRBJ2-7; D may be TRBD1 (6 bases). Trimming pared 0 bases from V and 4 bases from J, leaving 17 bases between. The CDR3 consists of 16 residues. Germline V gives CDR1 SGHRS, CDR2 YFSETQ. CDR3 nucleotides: TGCGCCAGCAGCTTGGCAGATGGTACAGGGAATTACGAGCAGTACTTC. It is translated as CASSLADGTGNYEQYF.

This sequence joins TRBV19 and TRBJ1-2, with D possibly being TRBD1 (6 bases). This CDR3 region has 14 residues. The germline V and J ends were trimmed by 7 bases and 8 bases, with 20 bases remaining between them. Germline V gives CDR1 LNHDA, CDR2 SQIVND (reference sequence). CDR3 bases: TGTGCCAGTACTCAGGACCATCCTGGGGGCGGCTACACCTTC. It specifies CASTQDHPGGGYTF.

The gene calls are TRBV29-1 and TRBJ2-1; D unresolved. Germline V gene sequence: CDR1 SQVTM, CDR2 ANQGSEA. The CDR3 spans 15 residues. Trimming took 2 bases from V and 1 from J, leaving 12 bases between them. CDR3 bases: TGCAGCGTTGAAAACGTCCGGAGTTCCTACAATGAGCAGTTCTTC. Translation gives CSVENVRSSYNEQFF.

CDR3 DNA sequence: TGTGCCAGCAGCAAGGGTACTGGGGCCAACGTCCTGACTTTC. Translating it yields CASSKGTGANVLTF. The V call is TRBV14, the J call TRBJ2-6; D gene unclear. Germline V lookup: CDR1 SGHDN, CDR2 FVKESK. V lost 5 bases and J lost 2, with 7 bases in between. The CDR3 contains 14 residues.

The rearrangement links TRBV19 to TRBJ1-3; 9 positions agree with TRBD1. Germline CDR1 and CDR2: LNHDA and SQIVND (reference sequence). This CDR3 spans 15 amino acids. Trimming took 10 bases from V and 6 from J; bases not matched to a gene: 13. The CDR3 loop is CATTRTGAIPNTIYF. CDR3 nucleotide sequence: TGTGCCACAACTAGGACAGGGGCCATACCAAACACCATATATTTT.

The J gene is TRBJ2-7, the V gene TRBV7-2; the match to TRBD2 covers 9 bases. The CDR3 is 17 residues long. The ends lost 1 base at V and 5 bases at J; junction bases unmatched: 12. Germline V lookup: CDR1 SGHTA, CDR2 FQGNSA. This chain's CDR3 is CASSLVREAGGFDEQYF. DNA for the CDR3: TGTGCCAGCAGCTTAGTACGTGAAGCGGGGGGCTTCGACGAGCAGTACTTC.

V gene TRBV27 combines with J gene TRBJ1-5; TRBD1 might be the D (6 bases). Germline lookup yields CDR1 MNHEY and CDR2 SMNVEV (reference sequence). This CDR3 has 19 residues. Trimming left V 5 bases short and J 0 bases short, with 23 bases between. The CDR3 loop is CASSPRGATEPYSNQPQHF. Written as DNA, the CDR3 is TGTGCCAGCAGTCCCCGGGGGGCAACAGAGCCCTATAGCAATCAGCCCCAGCATTTT.

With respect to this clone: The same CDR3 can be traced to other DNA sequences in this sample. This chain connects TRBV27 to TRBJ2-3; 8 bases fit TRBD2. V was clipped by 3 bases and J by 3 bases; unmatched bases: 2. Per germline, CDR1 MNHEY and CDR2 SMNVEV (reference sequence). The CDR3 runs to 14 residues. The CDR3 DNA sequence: TGTGCCAGCAGTTTCGGGGGGGCGACAGATACGCAGTATTTT. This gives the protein CASSFGGATDTQYF.

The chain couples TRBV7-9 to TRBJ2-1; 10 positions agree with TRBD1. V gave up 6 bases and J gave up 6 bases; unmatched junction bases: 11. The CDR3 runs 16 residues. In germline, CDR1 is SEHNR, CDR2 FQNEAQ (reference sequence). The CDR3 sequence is CASRYSGTGAINEQFF. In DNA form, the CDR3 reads TGTGCCAGCAGGTATAGCGGGACAGGGGCCATCAATGAGCAGTTCTTC.

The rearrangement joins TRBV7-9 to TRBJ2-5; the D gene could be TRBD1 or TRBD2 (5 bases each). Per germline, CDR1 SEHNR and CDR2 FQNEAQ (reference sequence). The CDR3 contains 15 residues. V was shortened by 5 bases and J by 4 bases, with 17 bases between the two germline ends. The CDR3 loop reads CASSLTTFGTETQYF. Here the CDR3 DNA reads TGTGCCAGCAGCCTGACTACCTTCGGGACAGAGACCCAGTACTTC.

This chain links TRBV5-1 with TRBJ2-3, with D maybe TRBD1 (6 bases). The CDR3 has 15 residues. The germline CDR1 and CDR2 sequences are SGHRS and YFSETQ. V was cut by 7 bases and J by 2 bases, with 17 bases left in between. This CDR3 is CASRSGAGDTDTQYF. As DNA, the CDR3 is TGCGCCAGCCGCTCCGGGGCAGGGGACACAGATACGCAGTATTTT.

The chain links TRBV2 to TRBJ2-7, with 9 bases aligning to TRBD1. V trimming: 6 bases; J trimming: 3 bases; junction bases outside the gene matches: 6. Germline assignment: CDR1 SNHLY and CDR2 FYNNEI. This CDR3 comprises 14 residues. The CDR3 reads CASRRGQGDYEQYF. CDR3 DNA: TGTGCCAGCAGGAGGGGACAGGGAGACTACGAGCAGTACTTC.

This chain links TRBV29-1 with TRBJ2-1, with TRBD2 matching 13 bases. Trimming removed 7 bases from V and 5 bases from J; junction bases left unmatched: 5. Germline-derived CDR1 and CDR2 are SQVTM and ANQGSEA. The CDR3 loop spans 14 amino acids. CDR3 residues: CSASGLAGNNEQFF. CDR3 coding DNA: TGCAGCGCCTCGGGACTAGCGGGGAACAATGAGCAGTTCTTC.

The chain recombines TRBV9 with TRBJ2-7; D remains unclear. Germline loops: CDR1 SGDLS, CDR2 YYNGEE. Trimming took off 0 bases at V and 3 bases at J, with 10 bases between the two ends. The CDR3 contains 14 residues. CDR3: CASSVGRLDYEQYF. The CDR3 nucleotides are TGTGCCAGCAGCGTAGGGCGGCTGGACTACGAGCAGTACTTC.